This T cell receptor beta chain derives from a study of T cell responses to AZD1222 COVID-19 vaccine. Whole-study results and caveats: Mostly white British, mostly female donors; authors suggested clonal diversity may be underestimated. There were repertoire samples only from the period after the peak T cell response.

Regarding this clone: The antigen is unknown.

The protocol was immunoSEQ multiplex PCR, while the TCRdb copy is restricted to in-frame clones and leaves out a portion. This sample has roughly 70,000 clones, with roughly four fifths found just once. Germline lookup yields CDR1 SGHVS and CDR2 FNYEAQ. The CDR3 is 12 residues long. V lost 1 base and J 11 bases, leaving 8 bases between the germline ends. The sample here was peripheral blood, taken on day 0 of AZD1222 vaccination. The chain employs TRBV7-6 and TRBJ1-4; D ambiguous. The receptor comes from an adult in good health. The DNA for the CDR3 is TGTGCCAGCAGCTTAGATGGCGGTAAACTGTTTTTT. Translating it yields CASSLDGGKLFF.